These T cell receptor beta chains were read from a single sample in a study of T cell changes during pregnancy in multiple sclerosis. The table came from immunoSEQ multiplex PCR; TCRdb's copy has only in-frame clones and leaves some out. This table holds more than 60,000 clones, roughly 92% found once. The sample in question was peripheral blood, obtained in the second trimester of pregnancy. Receptor source: a female donor with multiple sclerosis, enrolled in a pregnancy study. Each CDR3 is given with its conserved first and last residue. D genes are given only for firm matches. A row's size may be missing; if present it is once, few, many or a size class.

.	TRBV5-4	.	TRBJ1-5	CASSFGNQPQHF	TGTGCCAGCAGCTTCGGCAATCAGCCCCAGCATTTT
.	TRBV7-6	TRBD2	TRBJ2-7	CASSFGGSPAGEQYF	TGTGCCAGCAGCTTCGGCGGGAGTCCAGCTGGCGAGCAGTACTTC
.	TRBV5-1	TRBD2	TRBJ2-5	CASSVLAGGGETQYF	TGCGCCAGCAGCGTGCTAGCGGGGGGTGGAGAGACCCAGTACTTC
.	TRBV18	.	TRBJ2-6	CASSPPSGNSGANVLTF	TGTGCCAGCTCACCACCCTCAGGAAACTCTGGGGCCAACGTCCTGACTTTC
once	TRBV21-1	.	TRBJ2-1	CASSKDLDRVNEQFF	TGTGCCAGCAGCAAAGATCTGGACAGGGTCAATGAGCAGTTCTTC
.	TRBV6-5	.	TRBJ1-2	CASSTGGAYGYTF	TGTGCCAGCAGTACGGGGGGGGCCTATGGCTACACCTTC
.	TRBV19	.	TRBJ1-1	CASRDRPNTEAFF	TGTGCCAGTAGGGACAGACCGAACACTGAAGCTTTCTTT
.	TRBV29-1	.	TRBJ2-5	CSVEGNTGETQYF	TGCAGCGTTGAAGGTAACACCGGGGAGACCCAGTACTTC
.	TRBV15	TRBD1	TRBJ1-1	CATRQVGWDRGPGTEAFF	TGTGCCACCAGGCAAGTCGGGTGGGACAGGGGACCGGGAACTGAAGCTTTCTTT
.	TRBV30	.	TRBJ1-1	CAWTHSSAEAFF	TGTGCCTGGACCCACTCAAGCGCTGAAGCTTTCTTT
.	TRBV2	.	TRBJ1-4	CANRRGEGVEKLFF	TGTGCCAATCGCCGGGGGGAAGGGGTTGAAAAACTGTTTTTT
.	TRBV19	TRBD1	TRBJ1-2	CASTRWGTDYGYTF	TGTGCCAGTACAAGGTGGGGGACAGACTATGGCTACACCTTC
once	TRBV6-6	TRBD1	TRBJ1-1	CASRATGGETEAFF	TGTGCCAGCAGAGCGACAGGGGGCGAGACTGAAGCTTTCTTT
.	TRBV2	TRBD1	TRBJ1-6	CASGMGQGRSPLHF	TGTGCCAGCGGGATGGGACAGGGGAGGTCACCCCTCCACTTT
once	TRBV27	.	TRBJ1-2	CASSLRQKDGYTF	TGTGCCAGCAGTCTCCGACAGAAGGATGGCTACACCTTC
.	TRBV30	TRBD1	TRBJ1-2	CAWRRTLTGLRRYTF	TGTGCCTGGAGACGCACTCTGACAGGGTTGAGGAGGTACACCTTC
.	TRBV5-4	.	TRBJ2-3	CASSYPRGDTQYF	TGTGCCAGCAGCTATCCCCGAGGGGATACGCAGTATTTT
.	TRBV14	TRBD2	TRBJ2-7	CASSRGLAGPLGEQYF	TGTGCCAGCAGCCGGGGACTAGCGGGCCCTTTGGGCGAGCAGTACTTC
.	TRBV5-1	.	TRBJ1-2	CASSLGTTYGYTF	TGCGCCAGCAGTCTGGGGACAACCTATGGCTACACCTTC
.	TRBV6-4	.	TRBJ1-1	CASSVEALQGTEAFF	TGTGCCAGCAGTGTCGAGGCCCTTCAGGGCACTGAAGCTTTCTTT
once	TRBV29-1	TRBD2	TRBJ2-7	CSVDLAGGHEQYF	TGCAGCGTTGACCTAGCGGGAGGACACGAGCAGTACTTC
few	TRBV19	.	TRBJ1-3	CASTGGNTIYF	TGTGCCAGTACGGGGGGAAACACCATATATTTT
.	TRBV30	.	TRBJ2-6	CAWTHSVSGANVLTF	TGTGCCTGGACCCACTCTGTCTCTGGGGCCAACGTCCTGACTTTC
.	TRBV28	TRBD1	TRBJ2-7	CASRRTGSYEQYF	TGTGCCAGCAGGCGGACAGGCTCCTACGAGCAGTACTTC
.	TRBV4-2	.	TRBJ2-4	CASSQITLAKNIQYF	TGTGCCAGCAGCCAAATCACTTTAGCCAAAAACATTCAGTACTTC
.	TRBV7-2	TRBD1	TRBJ2-7	CASSAPGQSYEQYF	TGTGCCAGCAGCGCCCCGGGACAGTCCTACGAGCAGTACTTC
.	TRBV19	TRBD2	TRBJ2-5	CASSSPRKGLAGETQYF	TGTGCCAGTAGTAGCCCAAGAAAAGGTCTAGCGGGAGAGACCCAGTACTTC
.	TRBV2	.	TRBJ2-2	CASSGLSDPTGELFF	TGTGCCAGCAGTGGCCTGAGCGACCCCACCGGGGAGCTGTTTTTT
.	TRBV10-3	.	TRBJ1-3	CAATGDLSSGNTIYF	TGTGCCGCGACAGGTGATCTCAGCTCTGGAAACACCATATATTTT
few	TRBV5-4	TRBD2	TRBJ2-5	CASSLLAGVDQETQYF	TGTGCCAGCAGCTTGTTAGCGGGGGTAGATCAAGAGACCCAGTACTTC
.	TRBV9	.	TRBJ1-2	CASSVAGKGYTF	TGTGCCAGCAGCGTAGCAGGGAAAGGCTACACCTTC
.	TRBV5-4	.	TRBJ2-6	CASSAPGTPSGANVLTF	TGTGCCAGCAGCGCACCGGGAACACCCTCTGGGGCCAACGTCCTGACTTTC
.	TRBV6-5	.	TRBJ2-7	CASSRRGQYEQYF	TGTGCCAGCAGTCGGCGGGGACAGTACGAGCAGTACTTC
once	TRBV19	TRBD2	TRBJ2-7	CASSRTSGSADLSEQYF	TGTGCCAGTAGCCGGACTAGCGGGAGTGCCGACCTGAGCGAGCAGTACTTC
.	TRBV6-1	TRBD2	TRBJ2-3	CASSSAGLRTDTQYF	TGTGCCAGCAGTTCTGCGGGACTACGAACAGATACGCAGTATTTT
.	TRBV5-1	.	TRBJ1-1	CASSPREGGNTEAFF	TGCGCCAGCAGCCCCCGGGAGGGAGGGAACACTGAAGCTTTCTTT
.	TRBV18	TRBD1	TRBJ1-1	CASSPGQGRTEAFF	TGTGCCAGCTCACCAGGACAGGGGCGGACTGAAGCTTTCTTT
.	TRBV30	.	TRBJ2-1	CAWSVQAGYNEQFF	TGTGCCTGGAGTGTTCAGGCGGGCTACAATGAGCAGTTCTTC
.	TRBV29-1	TRBD1	TRBJ1-1	CSDGGGTGGKIAEAFF	TGCAGCGACGGGGGGGGGACAGGGGGCAAAATCGCTGAAGCTTTCTTT
few	TRBV7-6	.	TRBJ1-1	CASSLAGAGEAFF	TGTGCCAGCAGCTTAGCGGGGGCAGGGGAAGCTTTCTTT
.	TRBV11-1	TRBD1	TRBJ2-5	CASSLTSGQGSETQYF	TGTGCCAGCAGCTTAACCTCGGGACAGGGGTCAGAGACCCAGTACTTC
.	TRBV19	.	TRBJ2-1	CASSMSRGNEQFF	TGTGCCAGTAGTATGTCGCGAGGCAATGAGCAGTTCTTC
.	TRBV5-4	.	TRBJ1-2	CASSFEQGLLSNYGYTF	TGTGCCAGCAGCTTCGAACAGGGCCTTTTATCTAACTATGGCTACACCTTC
.	TRBV7-2	TRBD1	TRBJ2-7	CASSLAWFGTVLNYEQYF	TGTGCCAGCAGCTTAGCGTGGTTCGGGACAGTTTTAAACTACGAGCAGTACTTC
.	TRBV6-5	.	TRBJ1-5	CASSYGQGNQPQHF	TGTGCCAGCAGTTACGGTCAGGGCAATCAGCCCCAGCATTTT
.	TRBV6-5	.	TRBJ2-4	CASSYSNRAVNIQYF	TGTGCCAGCAGTTACTCGAACAGGGCAGTTAACATTCAGTACTTC
.	TRBV7-2	TRBD1	TRBJ1-2	CASSLGGGGRYGYTF	TGTGCCAGCAGCTTAGGTGGAGGGGGCAGATATGGCTACACCTTC
.	TRBV7-9	.	TRBJ1-5	CASSPESGVIQPQHF	TGTGCCAGCAGCCCTGAATCGGGAGTTATTCAGCCCCAGCATTTT
few	TRBV7-9	TRBD1	TRBJ1-1	CASSRDRGGSNTEAFF	TGTGCCAGCAGCCGGGACAGGGGAGGTTCGAACACTGAAGCTTTCTTT
.	TRBV25-1	.	TRBJ2-7	CATEAGPQVLTTGEQYF	TGTGCCACGGAGGCGGGGCCCCAGGTGCTGACTACAGGCGAGCAGTACTTC
medium-sized	TRBV27	.	TRBJ1-6	CASSLTTRGNSPLHF	TGTGCCAGCAGCTTAACCACCAGGGGTAATTCACCCCTCCACTTT
.	TRBV19	.	TRBJ2-4	CASSIPGLVKNIQYF	TGTGCCAGTAGTATTCCAGGGCTTGTCAAAAACATTCAGTACTTC
.	TRBV27	.	TRBJ2-1	CASSFVAVYWNEQFF	TGTGCCAGCAGCTTCGTCGCCGTATACTGGAATGAGCAGTTCTTC
.	TRBV7-9	.	TRBJ2-1	CASSFLGGHQNAYNEQFF	TGTGCCAGCAGCTTCCTCGGCGGGCACCAGAATGCCTACAATGAGCAGTTCTTC
.	TRBV30	.	TRBJ2-2	CAWKGEVRLRPTGELFF	TGTGCCTGGAAGGGGGAAGTTCGGCTTCGACCGACCGGGGAGCTGTTTTTT
.	TRBV5-1	.	TRBJ2-7	CASSAVLAGPPREQYF	TGCGCCAGCAGCGCCGTCCTAGCAGGCCCCCCTCGCGAGCAGTACTTC
.	TRBV5-1	TRBD1	TRBJ1-2	CASSVGQENYGYTF	TGCGCCAGCAGCGTCGGACAGGAGAACTATGGCTACACCTTC